Sequencing of this T cell receptor (beta chain) was carried out in a study of blood T cell repertoires in COVID-19. At the level of the study: Samples representing acute and convalescent COVID-19 were sourced from the United States, Italy and Spain.

Trimming removed 6 bases from V and 4 bases from J, with 16 bases in between. This CDR3 is built from 16 residues. Germline CDR1 and CDR2: MDHEN and SYDVKM. The table came from immunoSEQ multiplex PCR; TCRdb's copy has only in-frame clones and leaves some out. The profile shows approximately 300,000 clones, roughly four fifths of them singletons. Sequenced: peripheral blood. This TCR was sampled from a person aged 70 to 85 with COVID-19, enrolled during active disease. The chain has TRBV28 and TRBJ1-6; tentatively, D is TRBD1 (6 bases). The CDR3 DNA reads as TGTGCCAGCAGCTTGGGAGCGGACAGATATAATTCACCCCTCCACTTT. Protein product: CASSLGADRYNSPLHF.